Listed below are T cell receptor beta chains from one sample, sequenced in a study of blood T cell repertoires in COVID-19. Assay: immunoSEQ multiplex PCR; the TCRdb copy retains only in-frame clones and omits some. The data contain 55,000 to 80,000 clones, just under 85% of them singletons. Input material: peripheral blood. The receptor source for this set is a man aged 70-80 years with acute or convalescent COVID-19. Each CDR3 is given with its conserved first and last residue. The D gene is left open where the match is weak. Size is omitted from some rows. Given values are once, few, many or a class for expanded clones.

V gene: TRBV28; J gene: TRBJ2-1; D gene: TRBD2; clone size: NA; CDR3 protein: CASSSGGVGDRNSYNEQFF; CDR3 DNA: TGTGCCAGCAGCTCCGGGGGGGTCGGGGATCGTAACTCCTACAATGAGCAGTTCTTC
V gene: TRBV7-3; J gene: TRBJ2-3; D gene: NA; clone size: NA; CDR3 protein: CASSLSRGGTGTDTQYF; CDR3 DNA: TGTGCCAGCAGCTTATCGAGGGGGGGAACTGGCACAGATACGCAGTATTTT
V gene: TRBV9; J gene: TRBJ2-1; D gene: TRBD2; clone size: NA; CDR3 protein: CASSVGLASDEQFF; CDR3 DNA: TGTGCCAGCAGCGTGGGACTAGCGTCGGATGAGCAGTTCTTC
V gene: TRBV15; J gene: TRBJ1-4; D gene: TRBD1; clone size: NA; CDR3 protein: CATSTQGQGDEKLFF; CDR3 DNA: TGTGCCACCAGCACCCAGGGACAGGGCGATGAAAAACTGTTTTTT
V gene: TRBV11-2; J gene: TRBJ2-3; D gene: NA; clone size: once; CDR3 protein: CASSYTQENTQYF; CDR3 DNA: TGTGCCAGCAGCTACACACAGGAGAATACGCAGTATTTT
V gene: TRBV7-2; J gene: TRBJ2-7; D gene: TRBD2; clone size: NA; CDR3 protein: CASSPTRLADEQYF; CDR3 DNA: TGTGCCAGCAGCCCGACCCGACTAGCCGACGAGCAGTACTTC
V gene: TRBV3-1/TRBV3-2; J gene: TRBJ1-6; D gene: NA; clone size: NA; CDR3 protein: CASSQAVGSNSPLHF; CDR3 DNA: TGTGCCAGCAGCCAAGCTGTCGGTAGTAATTCACCCCTCCACTTT
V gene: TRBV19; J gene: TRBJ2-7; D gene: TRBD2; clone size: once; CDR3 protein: CATASGPYEQYF; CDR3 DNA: TGTGCCACCGCTAGCGGCCCCTACGAGCAGTACTTC
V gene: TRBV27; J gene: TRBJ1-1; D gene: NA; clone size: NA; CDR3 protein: CASSPPALTGITEAFF; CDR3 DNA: TGTGCCAGCAGTCCTCCCGCCCTGACAGGCATCACTGAAGCTTTCTTT
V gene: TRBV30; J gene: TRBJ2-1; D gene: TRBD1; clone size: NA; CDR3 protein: CAWRKIQGGYNEQFF; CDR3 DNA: TGTGCCTGGAGGAAGATACAGGGGGGTTACAATGAGCAGTTCTTC
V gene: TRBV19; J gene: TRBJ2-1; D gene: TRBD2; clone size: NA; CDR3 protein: CASSNSRTSLSYNEQFF; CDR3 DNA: TGTGCCAGTAGTAACTCACGGACTAGCCTTTCCTACAATGAGCAGTTCTTC
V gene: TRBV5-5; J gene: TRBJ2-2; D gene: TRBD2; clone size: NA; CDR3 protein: CASSWGLASGTGELFF; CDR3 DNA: TGTGCCAGCAGCTGGGGACTAGCGTCGGGCACCGGGGAGCTGTTTTTT
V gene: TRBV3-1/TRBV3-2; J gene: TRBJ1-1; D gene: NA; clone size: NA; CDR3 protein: CASSPRGMNTEAFF; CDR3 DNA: TGTGCCAGCAGTCCCAGAGGGATGAACACTGAAGCTTTCTTT
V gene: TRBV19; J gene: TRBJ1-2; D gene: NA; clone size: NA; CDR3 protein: CASSTTNRAYGYTF; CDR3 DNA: TGTGCCAGTAGTACTACCAACAGGGCCTATGGCTACACCTTC
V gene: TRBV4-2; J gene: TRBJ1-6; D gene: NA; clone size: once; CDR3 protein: CASSQDNKGDSPLHF; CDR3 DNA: TGTGCCAGCAGCCAAGATAACAAAGGGGATTCACCCCTCCACTTT
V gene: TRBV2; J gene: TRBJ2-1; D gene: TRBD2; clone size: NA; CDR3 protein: CASIDLAGEVSYNEQFF; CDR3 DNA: TGTGCCAGCATTGACCTAGCGGGAGAAGTCTCCTACAATGAGCAGTTCTTC
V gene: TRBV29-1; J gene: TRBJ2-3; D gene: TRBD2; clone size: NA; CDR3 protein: CSARRASGSTDTQYF; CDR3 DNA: TGCAGCGCTCGTAGGGCTAGCGGGAGCACAGATACGCAGTATTTT
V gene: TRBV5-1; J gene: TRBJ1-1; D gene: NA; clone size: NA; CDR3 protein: CASSLDRAMGTEAFF; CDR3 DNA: TGCGCCAGCAGCTTGGACAGGGCAATGGGTACTGAAGCTTTCTTT
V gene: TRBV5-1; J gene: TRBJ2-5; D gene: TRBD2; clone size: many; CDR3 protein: CASSLSGRGETQYF; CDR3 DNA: TGCGCCAGCAGCTTAAGCGGGAGAGGAGAGACCCAGTACTTC
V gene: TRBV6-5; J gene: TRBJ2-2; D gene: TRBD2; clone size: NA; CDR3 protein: CASSYWEGPTGELFF; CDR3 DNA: TGTGCCAGCAGTTACTGGGAGGGTCCGACCGGGGAGCTGTTTTTT
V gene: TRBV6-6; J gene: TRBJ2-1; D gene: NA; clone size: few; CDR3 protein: CASSLASTRGEQFF; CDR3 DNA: TGTGCCAGCAGTTTGGCCTCAACCAGGGGTGAGCAGTTCTTC
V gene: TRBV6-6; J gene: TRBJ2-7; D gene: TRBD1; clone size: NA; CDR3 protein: CASSYRDRGRPEQYF; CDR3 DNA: TGTGCCAGCAGTTACCGGGACAGGGGTCGGCCCGAGCAGTACTTC
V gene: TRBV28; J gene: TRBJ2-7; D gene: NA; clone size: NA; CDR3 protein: CASSPTPRVISSYEQYF; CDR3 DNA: TGTGCCAGCAGTCCCACCCCCAGGGTAATAAGCTCCTACGAGCAGTACTTC
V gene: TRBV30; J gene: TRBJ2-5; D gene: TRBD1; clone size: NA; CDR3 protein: CAWETGTGKETQYF; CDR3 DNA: TGTGCCTGGGAAACAGGGACAGGGAAAGAGACCCAGTACTTC
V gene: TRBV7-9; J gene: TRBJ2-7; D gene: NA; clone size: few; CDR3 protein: CASSFSGLYEQYF; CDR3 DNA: TGTGCCAGCAGCTTCTCGGGATTGTACGAGCAGTACTTC
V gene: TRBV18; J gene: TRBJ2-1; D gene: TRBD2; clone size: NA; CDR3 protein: CASSSSGSYNEQFF; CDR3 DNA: TGTGCCAGCTCATCGAGCGGGAGCTACAATGAGCAGTTCTTC
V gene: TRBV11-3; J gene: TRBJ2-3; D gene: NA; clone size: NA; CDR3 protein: CASSEAAGTDTQYF; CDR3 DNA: TGTGCCAGCAGCGAAGCGGCGGGAACAGATACGCAGTATTTT
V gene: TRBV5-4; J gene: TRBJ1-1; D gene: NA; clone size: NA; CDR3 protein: CASSLADGSYTEAFF; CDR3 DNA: TGTGCCAGCAGCTTGGCCGACGGGTCGTACACTGAAGCTTTCTTT
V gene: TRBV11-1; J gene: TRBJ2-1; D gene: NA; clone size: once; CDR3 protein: CASSLGGSSYNEQFF; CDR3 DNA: TGTGCCAGCAGTTTAGGCGGATCCTCCTACAATGAGCAGTTCTTC
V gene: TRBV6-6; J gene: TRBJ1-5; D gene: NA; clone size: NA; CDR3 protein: CASSSIQGYSNQPQHF; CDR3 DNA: TGTGCCAGCAGTTCGATACAGGGATACAGCAATCAGCCCCAGCATTTT
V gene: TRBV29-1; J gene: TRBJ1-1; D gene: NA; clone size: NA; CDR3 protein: CSVGGVRTNTEAFF; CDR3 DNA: TGCAGCGTTGGGGGCGTACGGACGAACACTGAAGCTTTCTTT
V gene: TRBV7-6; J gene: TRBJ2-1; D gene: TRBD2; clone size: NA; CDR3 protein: CASSPRSPSGRGGSYNEQFF; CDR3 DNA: TGTGCCAGCAGCCCCCGATCCCCAAGCGGGAGGGGGGGCTCCTACAATGAGCAGTTCTTC
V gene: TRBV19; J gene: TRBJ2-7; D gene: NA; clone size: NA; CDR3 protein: CASSTRVWYYEQYF; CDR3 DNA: TGTGCCAGTAGTACCCGGGTCTGGTACTACGAGCAGTACTTC
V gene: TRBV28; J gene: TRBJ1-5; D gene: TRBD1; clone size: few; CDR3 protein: CASSLSGTGSNQPQHF; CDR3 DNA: TGTGCCAGCAGTTTAAGCGGGACAGGGTCCAATCAGCCCCAGCATTTT
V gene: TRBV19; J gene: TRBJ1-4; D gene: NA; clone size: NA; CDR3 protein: CASSTFGRGSNEKLFF; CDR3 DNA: TGTGCCAGTAGTACCTTCGGGCGGGGGAGTAATGAAAAACTGTTTTTT
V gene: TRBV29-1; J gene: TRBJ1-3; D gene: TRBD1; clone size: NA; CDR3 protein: CSGSGQGTGNTIYF; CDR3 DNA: TGCAGCGGATCTGGACAGGGGACTGGAAACACCATATATTTT
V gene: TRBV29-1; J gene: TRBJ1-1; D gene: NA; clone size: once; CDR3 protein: CSVLQGNENTEAFF; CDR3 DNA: TGCAGCGTTCTACAGGGAAACGAGAACACTGAAGCTTTCTTT
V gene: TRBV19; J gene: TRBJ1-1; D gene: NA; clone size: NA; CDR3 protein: CASSPRYPNTEAFF; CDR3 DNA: TGTGCCAGTAGCCCCCGGTACCCAAACACTGAAGCTTTCTTT
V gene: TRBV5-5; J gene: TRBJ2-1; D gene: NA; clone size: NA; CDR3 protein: CASSLFLGPGINEQFF; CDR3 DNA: TGTGCCAGCAGCTTGTTTTTAGGGCCCGGGATCAATGAGCAGTTCTTC
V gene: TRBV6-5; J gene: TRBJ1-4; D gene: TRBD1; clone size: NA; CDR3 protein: CASSWTGGDEKLFF; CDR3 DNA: TGTGCCAGCAGTTGGACAGGGGGCGATGAAAAACTGTTTTTT
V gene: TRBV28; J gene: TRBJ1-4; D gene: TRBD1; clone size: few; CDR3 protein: CASSSNRGRTPTNEKLFF; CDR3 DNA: TGTGCCAGCAGTTCCAACAGGGGGCGAACGCCAACTAATGAAAAACTGTTTTTT
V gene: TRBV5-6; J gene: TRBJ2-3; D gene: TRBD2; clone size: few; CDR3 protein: CASSLIAGESQYF; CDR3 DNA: TGTGCCAGCAGCTTGATAGCGGGAGAATCGCAGTATTTT
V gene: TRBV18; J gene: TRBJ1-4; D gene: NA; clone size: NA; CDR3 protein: CASSPRSLATNEKLFF; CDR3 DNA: TGTGCCAGCTCACCGAGGAGTCTTGCAACTAATGAAAAACTGTTTTTT
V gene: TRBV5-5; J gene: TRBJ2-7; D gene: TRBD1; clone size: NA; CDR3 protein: CASSWTGEEQYF; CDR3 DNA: TGTGCCAGCAGCTGGACAGGGGAAGAGCAGTACTTC
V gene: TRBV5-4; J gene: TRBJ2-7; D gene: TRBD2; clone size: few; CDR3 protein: CASSLSPLAASYEQYF; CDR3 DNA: TGTGCCAGCAGCTTGAGTCCTCTAGCGGCCTCCTACGAGCAGTACTTC
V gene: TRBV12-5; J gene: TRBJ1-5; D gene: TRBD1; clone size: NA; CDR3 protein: CASGHDRGPFSNQPQHF; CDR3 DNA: TGTGCTAGTGGCCACGACAGGGGGCCTTTCAGCAATCAGCCCCAGCATTTT